The 30 T cell receptor beta chains below were found in one sample sequenced in a study of a mutant IDH1 vaccine in newly diagnosed glioma. The time point denotes: week 23, last vaccination. Each dose delivered 300 ug of mutant IDH1 20-mer peptide subcutaneously with imiquimod. The repertoire was sequenced with immunoSEQ multiplex PCR; TCRdb's copy has only in-frame clones and lacks some. The sample contains 25,000 to 35,000 clones, approximately 88% of which appear only once. Their antigen targets remain unknown. The specimen comprised PBMCs, sampled from a glioma patient whose treatment included an IDH1 peptide vaccine. These receptors all come from a man between 40 and 49 years old with glioma.

This clone is deemed medium-sized. This chain links TRBV7-9 with TRBJ1-6; D is possibly TRBD1 (6 bases). V shed 3 bases and J shed 10 bases, with 10 bases lying between them. The CDR3 is made up of 13 amino acids. Germline V lookup: CDR1 SEHNR, CDR2 FQNEAQ (reference sequence). CDR3: CASSFTGQSPLHF. The CDR3, as DNA: TGTGCCAGCAGCTTTACAGGGCAGTCACCCCTCCACTTT. Full variable domain (remainder filled in from reference TRBV7-9 and TRBJ1-6): DTGVSQNPRHKITKRGQNVTFRCDPISEHNRLYWYRQTLGQGPEFLTYFQNEAQLEKSRLLSDRFSAERPKGSFSTLEIQRTEQGDSAMYLCASSFTGQSPLHFGNGTRLTVT.

The rearrangement links TRBV19 to TRBJ1-1; 7 positions agree with TRBD1. The germline CDR1 and CDR2 sequences are LNHDA and SQIVND (reference sequence). With 4 bases clipped from V and 8 bases from J, the junction kept 7 bases outside the gene matches. CDR3 length equals 13 residues. This chain's CDR3 is CASSTQQGREAFF. The CDR3, as DNA: TGTGCCAGTAGTACTCAACAGGGGAGGGAAGCTTTCTTT.

This sequence joins TRBV5-1 and TRBJ1-1; D remains unclear. The germline V gene encodes CDR1 SGHRS and CDR2 YFSETQ. Deletions cut 0 bases from V and 1 base from J, with 7 bases between. This CDR3 spans 14 amino acids. CDR3 amino acids: CASSLEWTNTEAFF. For the CDR3, the DNA is TGCGCCAGCAGCTTGGAGTGGACGAACACTGAAGCTTTCTTT. The whole variable domain, filled in from reference TRBV5-1 and TRBJ1-1, reads KAGVTQTPRYLIKTRGQQVTLSCSPISGHRSVSWYQQTPGQGLQFLFEYFSETQRNKGNFPGRFSGRQFSNSRSEMNVSTLELGDSALYLCASSLEWTNTEAFFGQGTRLTVV.

The rearrangement joins TRBV6-5 to TRBJ1-4; D gene uncertain. CDR1 and CDR2 from the germline V gene are MNHEY and SVGAGI. V gave up 2 bases and J gave up 5 bases, with 9 bases separating them. The CDR3 is 14 amino acids. CDR3 coding DNA: TGTGCCAGCAGTTACCTGGGAGGGAATGAAAAACTGTTTTTT. This encodes CASSYLGGNEKLFF.

V usage is TRBV7-9 and J usage is TRBJ2-7, with 8 bases matching TRBD1. This CDR3 has 13 amino acids. The germline gives CDR1 SEHNR, CDR2 FQNEAQ (reference sequence). V lost 5 bases, J lost 5 bases, and 5 bases stayed unmatched. In DNA, the CDR3 is TGTGCCAGCAGCCGACAGGGGTCCCACGAGCAGTACTTC. It yields the protein CASSRQGSHEQYF.

The J gene is TRBJ1-2, the V gene TRBV6-5; 9 nucleotides align to TRBD1. CDR1 and CDR2 from the germline V gene are MNHEY and SVGAGI. CDR3 length: 14 residues. V shed 6 bases and J 6 bases; nucleotides not matched to a gene: 8. The CDR3 reads CASSPHRDRDGYTF. DNA of the CDR3: TGTGCCAGCAGCCCACACCGGGACAGGGATGGCTACACCTTC.

The rearrangement links TRBV10-3 to TRBJ2-1; 11 positions agree with TRBD2. Unmatched junction bases numbered 10, after V lost 5 bases and J lost 7 bases. Germline V gene data show CDR1 as ENHRY and CDR2 as SYGVKD. CDR3 size: 16 residues. The CDR3 DNA follows: TGTGCCATCAGTAATATAGCGGGAGGGCTTGGGAATGAGCAGTTCTTC. It encodes CAISNIAGGLGNEQFF.

The genes are TRBV6-4 and TRBJ2-1, with 15 nucleotides matching TRBD2. V shed 2 bases, J shed 8 bases, and the junction held 1 base outside the gene matches. Germline values: CDR1 MRHNA, CDR2 SNTAGT. This CDR3 has 15 amino acids. CDR3 nucleotide sequence: TGTGCCAGCAGTGACGGACTAGCGGGGGGGCATGAGCAGTTCTTC. Translated, it gives CASSDGLAGGHEQFF.

The gene calls are TRBV10-3 and TRBJ2-2, with 9 bases matching TRBD2. The germline V gene has CDR1 ENHRY and CDR2 SYGVKD. The CDR3 runs 14 residues. Trimming cost V 8 bases and J 4 bases; bases outside gene matches: 5. The CDR3 region has the DNA TGTGCCATCGGGAATAGCGGGAGCACCGGGGAGCTGTTTTTT. Residues: CAIGNSGSTGELFF.

This chain links TRBV5-1 with TRBJ2-5; TRBD2 might be the D (5 bases). V gave up 7 bases and J gave up 5 bases, with 21 bases separating them. The CDR3 is 15 amino acids. The V gene's germline CDR1 is SGHRS and CDR2 YFSETQ. The CDR3, as DNA: TGCGCCAGCCCCCCTAGAGGGCAGGCGGACGAGACCCAGTACTTC. It is translated as CASPPRGQADETQYF.

The V call is TRBV19, the J call TRBJ2-3, with 11 bases lining up with TRBD2. The CDR3 covers 18 residues. V lost 7 bases and J lost 6; bases outside the gene matches: 18. CDR1 LNHDA and CDR2 SQIVND come from the germline V gene (reference sequence). CDR3: CASKSTSGSPRGVDTQYF. The CDR3 DNA reads as TGTGCCAGTAAATCCACTAGCGGGAGTCCGAGGGGGGTGGATACGCAGTATTTT.

The V call is TRBV7-2, the J call TRBJ2-1; 14 positions match TRBD2. The CDR3 length is 15 residues. The V segment lost 5 bases and the J segment 8 bases; nucleotides outside the gene matches: 5. Germline V gene sequence: CDR1 SGHTA, CDR2 FQGNSA. The CDR3 nucleotides read TGTGCCAGCAGCACGGGACTAGCGGGAGACCATGAGCAGTTCTTC. Amino acids: CASSTGLAGDHEQFF.

The V gene is TRBV9, the J gene TRBJ1-5; TRBD1 matches 8 bases. V shed 3 bases and J 3 bases; nucleotides not matched to a gene: 2. Germline V gene sequence: CDR1 SGDLS, CDR2 YYNGEE. This CDR3 comprises 14 residues. In nucleotides, the CDR3 is TGTGCCAGCAGCGAGGGACAGGACAATCAGCCCCAGCATTTT. It specifies CASSEGQDNQPQHF. The full variable domain, with the rest looked up from reference TRBV9 and TRBJ1-5, is DSGVTQTPKHLITATGQRVTLRCSPRSGDLSVYWYQQSLDQGLQFLIQYYNGEERAKGNILERFSAQQFPDLHSELNLSSLELGDSALYFCASSEGQDNQPQHFGDGTRLSIL.

V usage is TRBV7-8 and J usage is TRBJ1-5; D not certain. Deletions cut 1 base from V and 0 bases from J, with 1 base between. The CDR3 contains 13 residues. In germline, CDR1 is SGHVS, CDR2 FQNEAQ. As DNA, the CDR3 is TGTGCCAGCAGCTTAGTTAGCAATCAGCCCCAGCATTTT. It is translated as CASSLVSNQPQHF.

This chain connects TRBV7-2 to TRBJ1-5, with 8 bases identical to TRBD1. V gave up 1 base and J gave up 6 bases; unmatched junction bases: 5. From germline, CDR1 is SGHTA and CDR2 FQGNSA. This CDR3 contains 15 residues. The CDR3 region has the DNA TGTGCCAGCAGCTTAGGACAGGGGATGGTTCAGCCCCAGCATTTT. Its protein product is CASSLGQGMVQPQHF.

V gene TRBV4-1 combines with J gene TRBJ1-5; 11 nucleotides match TRBD1. This CDR3 comprises 16 residues. J gave up 5 bases and V 4 bases, and 7 bases lay outside the gene matches. From germline, CDR1 is MGHRA and CDR2 YSYEKL. CDR3 in DNA: TGCGCCAGCAGCCCCCGGGACAGGGGGAATCATCAGCCCCAGCATTTT. Its translation is CASSPRDRGNHQPQHF.

The chain links TRBV2 to TRBJ1-2; no firm D call. V lost 1 base, J lost 0 bases, and 9 bases lay in between. The CDR3 length is 15 residues. From germline, CDR1 is SNHLY and CDR2 FYNNEI. The CDR3 nucleotides are TGTGCCAGCAGTGAAGTTTTGGCAGCTAACTATGGCTACACCTTC. Amino acids: CASSEVLAANYGYTF. Combining the CDR3 with reference TRBV2 and TRBJ1-2 gives the whole variable domain EPEVTQTPSHQVTQMGQEVILRCVPISNHLYFYWYRQILGQKVEFLVSFYNNEISEKSEIFDDQFSVERPDGSNFTLKIRSTKLEDSAMYFCASSEVLAANYGYTFGSGTRLTVV.

This clone was counted a single time. V and J are TRBV4-1 and TRBJ2-7; 9 nucleotides align to TRBD1. Germline V gene sequence: CDR1 MGHRA, CDR2 YSYEKL. The CDR3 covers 15 residues. V gave up 2 bases and J gave up 5 bases; unmatched junction bases: 7. The CDR3 loop is CASSQTGTGLHEQYF. DNA for the CDR3: TGCGCCAGCAGCCAAACCGGGACAGGGCTCCACGAGCAGTACTTC.

V gene TRBV27 combines with J gene TRBJ2-2; a weak D match, TRBD1 (5 bases). Germline CDR1 MNHEY, CDR2 SMNVEV (reference sequence). V dropped 0 bases and J dropped 1 base, with 6 bases sitting between them. This CDR3 has 15 amino acids. The CDR3 region has the DNA TGTGCCAGCAGTTTATCCACAGGGAACACCGGGGAGCTGTTTTTT. The encoded protein is CASSLSTGNTGELFF.

The genes are TRBV5-6 and TRBJ1-6; a weak D match, TRBD1 (6 bases). Germline V gives CDR1 SGHDT, CDR2 YYEEEE. The CDR3 is 17 residues long. Trimming pared 4 bases from V and 2 bases from J, leaving 16 bases between. The CDR3 sequence is CASSAGRAGAYNSPLHF. For the CDR3, the DNA is TGTGCCAGCAGCGCGGGAAGGGCAGGGGCCTATAATTCACCCCTCCACTTT. The full variable domain, completed using reference TRBV5-6 and TRBJ1-6, is DAGVTQSPTHLIKTRGQQVTLRCSPKSGHDTVSWYQQALGQGPQFIFQYYEEEERQRGNFPDRFSGHQFPNYSSELNVNALLLGDSALYLCASSAGRAGAYNSPLHFGNGTRLTVT.

V gene TRBV6-1 combines with J gene TRBJ1-1; D gene ambiguous. Germline V gene sequence: CDR1 MNHNS, CDR2 SASEGT. The CDR3 runs 15 residues. Trimming took 6 bases from V and 2 from J, leaving 16 bases between them. CDR3 sequence: CASRTRDYDNTEAFF. CDR3 DNA sequence: TGTGCCAGCAGAACACGCGATTACGACAACACTGAAGCTTTCTTT.

This chain connects TRBV6-5 to TRBJ1-3; the match to TRBD1 covers 8 bases. With 2 bases clipped from V and 2 bases from J, the junction kept 5 bases outside the gene matches. Germline CDR1 and CDR2: MNHEY and SVGAGI. The CDR3 spans 16 residues. The chain's CDR3 is CASSYLPTGAGNTIYF. CDR3 nucleotides: TGTGCCAGCAGTTACCTTCCGACAGGGGCTGGAAACACCATATATTTT.

CDR3 DNA sequence: TGTGCCTGGAGCGTAGGACTAGCGGGGGGTCCAGATACGCAGTATTTT. Its translation is CAWSVGLAGGPDTQYF. The chain links TRBV30 to TRBJ2-3; 14 nucleotides agree with TRBD2. CDR1 is GTSNPN and CDR2 is SVGIG in the germline V gene (reference sequence). The CDR3 is made up of 16 amino acids. The junction had 6 bases not matched to a gene; V was cut back by 3 bases and J by 4 bases.

This chain connects TRBV19 to TRBJ2-2; tentatively, D is TRBD1 (6 bases). The CDR3 loop spans 15 amino acids. Trimming removed 4 bases from V and 4 bases from J, with 13 bases in between. Germline assignment: CDR1 LNHDA and CDR2 SQIVND (reference sequence). CDR3 DNA: TGTGCCAGTAGTACGTCCCGGGACATCACCGGGGAGCTGTTTTTT. This translates into CASSTSRDITGELFF.

The chain links TRBV6-5 to TRBJ2-1; D call uncertain. Trimming removed 0 bases at V and 8 bases at J, with 11 bases between. This CDR3 is 14 amino acids long. From germline, CDR1 is MNHEY and CDR2 SVGAGI. CDR3 residues: CASSYSGITHEQFF. The CDR3 DNA sequence: TGTGCCAGCAGTTACTCAGGAATAACCCATGAGCAGTTCTTC.

V and J are TRBV28 and TRBJ2-7; TRBD1 aligns across 10 bases. J lost 2 bases, V lost 5 bases, and 6 bases had no gene match. Germline loops: CDR1 MDHEN, CDR2 SYDVKM. The CDR3 is made up of 15 amino acids. Here the CDR3 reads CASSPPGTGAYEQYF. The CDR3 region has the DNA TGTGCCAGCAGTCCGCCTGGGACAGGGGCCTACGAGCAGTACTTC.

The chain joins TRBV5-1 to TRBJ1-2; 10 nucleotides line up with TRBD1. The V gene end was trimmed by 6 bases and the J gene end by 2 bases; junction bases not matched to a gene: 4. This CDR3 spans 14 amino acids. Germline assignment: CDR1 SGHRS and CDR2 YFSETQ. The CDR3 DNA reads TGCGCCAGCACCGCGACAGGGGGCAACTATGGCTACACCTTC. The encoded protein is CASTATGGNYGYTF.

This sequence joins TRBV11-2 and TRBJ2-5; the D gene could be TRBD1 or TRBD2 (5 bases each). Germline V gene sequence: CDR1 SGHAT, CDR2 FQNNGV. This CDR3 comprises 14 residues. V lost 1 base and J lost 5, with 11 bases in between. CDR3 amino acids: CASSLARGVETQYF. The CDR3 nucleotides are TGTGCCAGCAGCTTAGCACGGGGCGTGGAGACCCAGTACTTC. Filled out from reference TRBV11-2 and TRBJ2-5, the complete variable domain reads EAGVAQSPRYKIIEKRQSVAFWCNPISGHATLYWYQQILGQGPKLLIQFQNNGVVDDSQLPKDRFSAERLKGVDSTLKIQPAKLEDSAVYLCASSLARGVETQYFGPGTRLLVL.

The CDR3 spells CASSLIRGRRNEQFF. The CDR3 DNA sequence: TGTGCCAGCAGCTTGATCCGGGGGCGACGGAATGAGCAGTTCTTC. V usage is TRBV5-6 and J usage is TRBJ2-1; D possibly uses TRBD1 or TRBD2 (6 bases each). V was clipped by 1 base and J by 7 bases, with 15 bases between them. The CDR3 loop spans 15 amino acids. Germline lookup yields CDR1 SGHDT and CDR2 YYEEEE.

This clone occurred once. V gene TRBV7-6 combines with J gene TRBJ2-1; possibly TRBD1 or TRBD2 for D (5 bases each). The length of the CDR3 is 14 residues. Germline V gene lookup returns CDR1 SGHVS and CDR2 FNYEAQ. V dropped 0 bases and J dropped 9 bases, with 12 bases sitting between them. The CDR3 sequence is CASSLAGRMGEQFF. CDR3 in DNA: TGTGCCAGCAGCTTAGCGGGACGGATGGGTGAGCAGTTCTTC. The variable domain in full, completed from reference TRBV7-6 and TRBJ2-1, reads GAGVSQSPRYKVTKRGQDVALRCDPISGHVSLYWYRQALGQGPEFLTYFNYEAQQDKSGLPNDRFSAERPEGSISTLTIQRTEQRDSAMYRCASSLAGRMGEQFFGPGTRLTVL.